By share of the sample, the clone carrying this T cell receptor beta chain is medium-sized. Germline V gene data show CDR1 as LGHNA and CDR2 as YSLEER. The CDR3 runs 16 residues. V shed 1 base, J shed 4 bases, and the junction held 6 bases outside the gene matches. This record belongs to a study of blood T cell repertoires in COVID-19. Assay: immunoSEQ multiplex PCR; the TCRdb copy retains only in-frame clones and omits some. Among 150,000 to 180,000 clones, around 79% were seen once, and the ten largest hold 1.5% to 2%. The TCR was taken from a man at least 80 years old with acute or convalescent COVID-19. Material: peripheral blood. The chain has TRBV4-3 and TRBJ2-2; 7 bases are a match to TRBD2. The CDR3 is CASSQVAVAGTGELFF. DNA for the CDR3: TGCGCCAGCAGCCAAGTTGCGGTAGCGGGCACCGGGGAGCTGTTTTTT.